The entry below gives a single T cell receptor (beta chain) sequence along with its context. These data are taken from a study of blood T cell repertoires in COVID-19. The overall study: The United States, Italy and Spain supplied acute and convalescent COVID-19 samples.

V was clipped by 5 bases and J by 4 bases; unmatched bases: 5. The CDR3 spans 16 residues. CDR1 is SEHNR, CDR2 FQNEAQ, per germline (reference sequence). Patients at the Seattle site were enrolled during active infection and followed longitudinally. As handled by the study authors: Cell counts per sample came from amplifying reference gene primers. This table comes from immunoSEQ multiplex PCR, and its TCRdb copy is limited to in-frame clones, with some not included. V and J calls and clone size follow that table, whereas D and trimming were derived from the DNA. The sample has 180,000 or so clones, roughly four fifths seen once.

The chain employs TRBV7-9 and TRBJ2-5; 15 bases line up with TRBD2. Sequenced material: peripheral blood. The clonotype originates from a woman between 40 and 50 years old with COVID-19, enrolled during active disease. In DNA form, the CDR3 reads TGTGCCAGCAGCCGGACTAGCGGGAGGGCCTTAGAGACCCAGTACTTC. Amino acids: CASSRTSGRALETQYF. The whole variable domain, remainder taken from reference TRBV7-9 and TRBJ2-5, is DTGVSQNPRHKITKRGQNVTFRCDPISEHNRLYWYRQTLGQGPEFLTYFQNEAQLEKSRLLSDRFSAERPKGSFSTLEIQRTEQGDSAMYLCASSRTSGRALETQYFGPGTRLLVL.